The 12 T cell receptor beta chains below all came from one sample that was sequenced in a study of CD8 T cells in ankylosing spondylitis (dated by TCRdb to the late 2010s). Results the study describes overall, beyond this receptor: A TCR beta motif of about eight highly homologous amino acid variants appeared characteristic of blood from ankylosing spondylitis patients.

The library was obtained by 5' RACE. Sequencer: Illumina HiSeq 2500. TCRdb reworked the public reads: Q25 trimming with fastp, MiXCR clone assembly, productive beta chains retained. Entries are consolidated by CDR3 protein sequence, retaining the most common genes and DNA. A total of roughly 350,000 distinct CDR3 sequences appear in this sample, less than 9.5% of them only once. Roughly 14% of the sample is held by the ten biggest clonotypes. Antigen specificity for these receptors is unknown. Sample: blood, either unsorted or a sorted T cell fraction (not recorded which). The receptors originated from a male donor with ankylosing spondylitis.

This clonotype was counted between two and nine times. The rearrangement links TRBV29-1 to TRBJ1-5; 8 positions agree with TRBD1. CDR3 size: 14 residues. Germline V CDR1 and CDR2: SQVTM, ANQGSEA. Losses at the gene ends were 4 bases for V and 5 bases for J; bases not matched to a gene: 7. This chain's CDR3 is CSVVGQGVDQPQHF. CDR3 nucleotides: TGCAGCGTTGTCGGACAGGGCGTCGATCAGCCCCAGCATTTT.

This clonotype was recorded a few times. The chain is built from TRBV27 and TRBJ2-2; 9 nucleotides agree with TRBD1. V gave up 1 base and J gave up 5 bases; unmatched junction bases: 2. Germline CDR1 and CDR2: MNHEY and SMNVEV (reference sequence). The CDR3 extends over 15 amino acids. The CDR3: CASSLFDRGTGELFF. DNA for the CDR3: TGTGCCAGCAGTTTATTTGACAGGGGGACCGGGGAGCTGTTTTTT.

This clonotype was picked up a small number of times. V gene TRBV12-3 or TRBV12-4 combines with J gene TRBJ2-3; a possible D gene is TRBD1 (6 bases). V lost 5 bases and J 2 bases, leaving 14 bases between the germline ends. This CDR3 region has 15 residues. In nucleotides, the CDR3 is TGTGCCAGCAGTCCCGACAGGTGGGACACAGATACGCAGTATTTT. Translated, it gives CASSPDRWDTDTQYF.

This clonotype was seen at least ten times. This chain joins TRBV29-1 and TRBJ2-7; a possible D gene is TRBD1 (6 bases). Trimming removed 2 bases from V and 3 bases from J, with 11 bases in between. CDR1 SQVTM and CDR2 ANQGSEA come from the germline V gene. The CDR3 loop spans 13 amino acids. CDR3 sequence reads: CSVESGRGYEQYF. DNA of the CDR3: TGCAGCGTTGAATCGGGCAGGGGCTACGAGCAGTACTTC.

Many counts were recorded for this clonotype. The rearrangement links TRBV7-2 to TRBJ2-2, with D possibly TRBD1 on 5 matching bases. Trimming cost V 1 base and J 5 bases, with 11 bases left between them. The CDR3 contains 15 residues. Per germline, CDR1 SGHTA and CDR2 FQGNSA. CDR3 bases: TGTGCCAGCAGCTTAGAAGGACCAGGGACCGGGGAGCTGTTTTTT. This gives the protein CASSLEGPGTGELFF. Full variable domain (missing parts from reference TRBV7-2 and TRBJ2-2): GAGVSQSPSNKVTEKGKDVELRCDPISGHTALYWYRQSLGQGLEFLIYFQGNSAPDKSGLPSDRFSAERTGGSVSTLTIQRTQQEDSAVYLCASSLEGPGTGELFFGEGSRLTVL.

Ten or more counts support this clonotype. This chain uses TRBV29-1 with TRBJ2-3; 7 nucleotides agree with TRBD2. V lost 4 bases to trimming and J lost 0 bases; unmatched junction nucleotides: 7. The CDR3 extends over 15 amino acids. Germline CDR1 and CDR2: SQVTM and ANQGSEA. Here the CDR3 reads CSVAGTTTSTDTQYF. The CDR3 region has the DNA TGCAGCGTTGCCGGGACTACAACTAGCACAGATACGCAGTATTTT.

The genes are TRBV7-3 and TRBJ2-1; 10 nucleotides agree with TRBD2. The CDR3 is 16 amino acids. From germline, CDR1 is SGHTA and CDR2 FQGTGA. J lost 10 bases, V lost 5 bases, and 14 bases had no gene match. CDR3 sequence (DNA): TGTGCCAGCAGCCTACGGGCTAGCGGGGGATGGGTCGAGCAGTTCTTC. Its translation is CASSLRASGGWVEQFF.

This clonotype was seen more than once but under ten times. The V gene is TRBV7-9, the J gene TRBJ2-1; D remains ambiguous. CDR3 size: 11 residues. V was clipped by 5 bases and J by 5 bases, with 4 bases between them. Germline CDR1 is SEHNR and CDR2 is FQNEAQ (reference sequence). The DNA of the CDR3 is TGTGCCAGCAGCGGAAACAATGAGCAGTTCTTC. It specifies CASSGNNEQFF.

V is TRBV5-1 and J is TRBJ2-7, with D unresolved. V gave up 3 bases and J gave up 2 bases, with 9 bases separating them. There are 13 residues in the CDR3. Germline CDR1 SGHRS, CDR2 YFSETQ. CDR3 sequence: CASSYGAAYEQYF. CDR3 coding DNA: TGCGCCAGCAGCTATGGTGCCGCCTACGAGCAGTACTTC.

This clonotype was recorded at least ten times. The gene calls are TRBV5-1 and TRBJ2-5, with a possible D match to TRBD1 (6 bases). V dropped 5 bases and J dropped 2 bases, with 13 bases sitting between them. Germline V gene lookup returns CDR1 SGHRS and CDR2 YFSETQ. The CDR3 runs to 14 residues. The DNA of the CDR3 is TGCGCCAGCAGTGACTGGGGGCTGCAAGAGACCCAGTACTTC. Translation gives CASSDWGLQETQYF.

This clonotype was found a few times. The DNA of the CDR3 is TGCGCCAGCAGCCAGAGCAGGGGCCAAGAGACCCAGTACTTC. Translated: CASSQSRGQETQYF. This chain uses TRBV4-1 with TRBJ2-5; the D gene is possibly TRBD1 (6 bases). V lost 3 bases and J 1 base, leaving 9 bases between the germline ends. The germline gives CDR1 MGHRA, CDR2 YSYEKL. The CDR3 spans 14 residues.

This clonotype was picked up many times. The CDR3 sequence is CASSQDSGRRSIHEQYF. CDR3 in DNA: TGCGCCAGCAGCCAAGATAGCGGGAGGCGCAGTATCCACGAGCAGTACTTC. V is TRBV4-1 and J is TRBJ2-7; 10 bases line up with TRBD2. The CDR3 length is 17 residues. J lost 5 bases, V lost 0 bases, and 10 bases had no gene match. Germline CDR1 MGHRA, CDR2 YSYEKL.